This T cell receptor beta chain was obtained from a study of CD8+ T cells in alopecia areata. At the level of the study: The share of scalp area affected provided the severity score for treated patients.

It was cDNA, reverse transcribed from extracted RNA, that served as the sequencing template. Measured with immunoSEQ multiplex PCR; TCRdb has only the in-frame clones, and not every one. The data hold tens of thousands of clones, with under 70% observed a single time. Study-level findings and limits: It was lesional scalp, especially alopecia totalis/universalis, that showed higher clonality than normal scalp.

As for this clone: Its antigen remains unidentified.

This CDR3 contains 16 residues. The V segment lost 0 bases and the J segment 5 bases; nucleotides outside the gene matches: 9. Germline V lookup: CDR1 GTSNPN, CDR2 SVGIG (reference sequence). This sample's treatment: oral pan-JAK inhibitor, 5-10 mg twice daily. Peripheral blood, together with lesional scalp punch biopsies, was collected from alopecia areata patients. This sample comprised CD8+ T cells sorted from blood, obtained at week 4, from a patient treated with tofacitinib. This clonotype was sampled from a human donor with alopecia areata. The rearrangement joins TRBV30 to TRBJ1-5; 8 positions agree with TRBD1. The CDR3, as DNA: TGTGCCTGGAGTGTAACCGACAGGGGAGGGGATCAGCCCCAGCATTTT. Its protein is CAWSVTDRGGDQPQHF.